The 11 T cell receptor beta chains in this list originate from one sample, sequenced in a study of T-cell reconstitution after alpha-beta-depleted transplantation in children. As it was prepared, the TCRbeta library received unique molecular identifiers. TCRdb passed the PCR reads through MiXCR, listing each CDR3 protein once. Among 170,000 or so distinct CDR3 sequences, more than 6.5% were seen once, and the ten largest hold approximately 3%. This specimen was PBMCs from the stem cell graft donor, taken from the stem cell graft. These receptors all come from a human donor who donated a stem cell graft to a child with Wiskott-Aldrich syndrome.

This clonotype was seen many times. The chain couples TRBV5-1 to TRBJ1-1; 8 bases map to TRBD1. The J segment lost 2 bases and the V segment lost 5 bases, leaving 5 bases of the junction unmatched. From germline, CDR1 is SGHRS and CDR2 YFSETQ. CDR3 length: 14 amino acids. CDR3 DNA: TGCGCCAGCAGTTTGACAGGGGTTAACACTGAAGCTTTCTTT. It translates to CASSLTGVNTEAFF.

This clonotype showed up many times. The chain links TRBV20-1 to TRBJ2-1, with a weak D call TRBD1 (6 bases). This CDR3 comprises 16 residues. Trimming took off 0 bases at V and 4 bases at J, with 16 bases between the two ends. CDR1 is DFQATT, CDR2 SNEGSKA, per germline (reference sequence). The CDR3 sequence is CSARDRVRGQYNEQFF. In DNA form, the CDR3 reads TGCAGTGCTAGAGATAGAGTCAGAGGACAGTACAATGAGCAGTTCTTC.

This chain uses TRBV20-1 with TRBJ2-3, with 8 bases that match TRBD2. The V segment lost 5 bases and the J segment 6 bases; nucleotides outside the gene matches: 13. Germline V gene sequence: CDR1 DFQATT, CDR2 SNEGSKA (reference sequence). The CDR3 loop spans 15 amino acids. The CDR3 bases are TGCAGTGCTGTCCCCCAGCGGGAGAGCTGGGATACGCAGTATTTT. It specifies CSAVPQRESWDTQYF.

This clonotype was seen repeatedly, ten times or more. This chain links TRBV5-1 with TRBJ2-2; the D call may be TRBD1 or TRBD2 (5 bases each). Germline V CDR1 and CDR2: SGHRS, YFSETQ. V was cut by 6 bases and J by 0 bases, with 15 bases left in between. The CDR3 spans 16 residues. CDR3 protein: CASKKDGTSNTGELFF. In nucleotides, the CDR3 is TGCGCCAGCAAGAAGGACGGGACCTCGAACACCGGGGAGCTGTTTTTT. The full variable domain, with the rest looked up from reference TRBV5-1 and TRBJ2-2, is KAGVTQTPRYLIKTRGQQVTLSCSPISGHRSVSWYQQTPGQGLQFLFEYFSETQRNKGNFPGRFSGRQFSNSRSEMNVSTLELGDSALYLCASKKDGTSNTGELFFGEGSRLTVL.

The table lists this clonotype with many counts. The rearrangement joins TRBV5-1 to TRBJ1-6, with TRBD1 identical over 9 bases. V lost 4 bases and J lost 9; bases outside the gene matches: 8. The CDR3 contains 15 residues. Germline V gene data show CDR1 as SGHRS and CDR2 as YFSETQ. The CDR3 sequence: CASSTGTGIGSPLHF. The CDR3 DNA reads as TGCGCCAGCAGCACCGGGACAGGGATCGGTTCACCCCTCCACTTT.

This clonotype came up many times. V and J are TRBV6-5 and TRBJ2-1; D is uncertain. Germline CDR1 reads MNHEY; CDR2 reads SVGAGI. The CDR3 covers 13 residues. The V end was cut by 2 bases, the J end by 4 bases, with 6 bases between. The CDR3 here is CASSYVPYNEQFF. In nucleotides, the CDR3 is TGTGCCAGCAGTTACGTTCCGTACAATGAGCAGTTCTTC.

This clonotype was picked up many times. The chain has TRBV12-3 or TRBV12-4 and TRBJ2-3; TRBD2 aligns across 8 bases. The CDR3 is made up of 20 amino acids. With 3 bases clipped from V and 0 bases from J, the junction kept 17 bases outside the gene matches. The CDR3 region has the DNA TGTGCCAGCAGTTTTTGGTTTAGCGGGGTTTCCCTTTCTAGCACAGATACGCAGTATTTT. Encoded protein: CASSFWFSGVSLSSTDTQYF.

This clonotype has at least ten counts. This chain joins TRBV6-2 or TRBV6-3 and TRBJ2-1, with no clear D. The CDR3 runs to 18 residues. Germline CDR1 MNHEY, CDR2 SVGEGT. V was trimmed by 2 bases and J by 5 bases, leaving 22 bases between them. The CDR3 spells CASSYVQLAPMTNNEQFF. In DNA, the CDR3 is TGTGCCAGCAGTTACGTGCAATTGGCACCGATGACAAACAATGAGCAGTTCTTC.

This clonotype was observed many times. The chain joins TRBV5-8 to TRBJ2-3; TRBD2 matches 8 bases. The CDR3 is made up of 18 amino acids. CDR1 is SGHTS, CDR2 YDEGEE, per germline. Trimming took 4 bases from V and 0 from J; bases not matched to a gene: 13. CDR3 sequence: CASSRAARGGISTDTQYF. Here the CDR3 DNA reads TGTGCCAGCAGCCGCGCCGCCCGCGGGGGGATAAGCACAGATACGCAGTATTTT.

This clonotype appeared many times. The rearrangement links TRBV20-1 to TRBJ1-1; D unresolved. The CDR3 length is 13 residues. V was trimmed by 3 bases and J by 3 bases, leaving 11 bases between them. Germline V gene lookup returns CDR1 DFQATT and CDR2 SNEGSKA (reference sequence). DNA of the CDR3: TGCAGTGCTAGCCGCCCTGAGCACACTGAAGCTTTCTTT. Translating gives CSASRPEHTEAFF.

This clonotype was counted at least ten times. Here the CDR3 reads CSARAGQPQHF. For the CDR3, the DNA is TGCAGTGCTAGAGCGGGTCAGCCCCAGCATTTT. The chain recombines TRBV20-1 with TRBJ1-5; no clear D. CDR1 is DFQATT and CDR2 is SNEGSKA in the germline V gene (reference sequence). V gave up 1 base and J gave up 6 bases, with 4 bases separating them. The CDR3 has 11 amino acids.